This is a list of T cell receptor beta chains from one sample in a study of identical twins. TCRdb redid the calling of the 5' RACE reads with MiXCR, one entry per CDR3 protein. The sample yields 450,000 or so distinct CDR3 sequences, 24% seen once. These data were likewise used in another study, on T cells expressing NK-cell markers.

The sequencing input was CD4+ T cells sorted from blood. These receptors were collected from a woman between 18 and 29 years old in good health. The CDR3 runs from the conserved cysteine through the conserved F or W. The D gene is left open where the match is weak. Where a row states a size, it is once, few, many or the class of an expanded clone; other rows omit it.

once TRBJ1-1 TRBV5-1 NA TGCGCCAGCAGCTTGGACGGGGACGGCACTGAAGCTTTCTTT CASSLDGDGTEAFF
few TRBJ1-1 TRBV10-3 NA TGTGCCATCGGTGTGGGTTCTGCGAACACTGAAGCTTTCTTT CAIGVGSANTEAFF
few TRBJ2-3 TRBV5-4 TRBD2 TGTGCCAGCAGCGTAGCTAGCGGAGCCACAGATACGCAGTATTTT CASSVASGATDTQYF
once TRBJ2-1 TRBV24-1 NA TGTGCCACCAGTGGCCGGTGGGGGGATGAGCAGTTCTTC CATSGRWGDEQFF
NA TRBJ2-7 TRBV5-5 TRBD2 TGTGCCAGCAGCTTGGCGGGCGCTAGCGGTGTGTGGGAGCAGTACTTC CASSLAGASGVWEQYF
few TRBJ1-2 TRBV10-2 NA TGCGCCAGCAGTGAACTCTATGGCTACACCTTC CASSELYGYTF
NA TRBJ2-1 TRBV9 NA TGTGCCAGCAGCGTAGGGGGGGCCGCCGGGAACTACAATGAGCAGTTCTTC CASSVGGAAGNYNEQFF
NA TRBJ1-2 TRBV6-5 TRBD1 TGTGCCAGCAGTTACTCGGGCAGGGGGAATGGCTACACCTTC CASSYSGRGNGYTF
NA TRBJ1-2 TRBV7-2 TRBD1 TGTGCCAGCAGCCCCGGGACAGGGGGCTTTGGCTACACCTTC CASSPGTGGFGYTF
NA TRBJ2-7 TRBV12-3/TRBV12-4 TRBD2 TGTGCCAGCAGTTTTAACAGCGGGAGAAGCGAGCAGTACTTC CASSFNSGRSEQYF
many TRBJ2-2 TRBV14 NA TGTGCCAGCAGCCAGTTGCAAGCACTCTTTCTGGGGGAGCTGTTTTTT CASSQLQALFLGELFF
NA TRBJ2-3 TRBV6-6 TRBD1 TGTGCCGTTCGGGACAGGGGAGCAGATACGCAGTATTTT CAVRDRGADTQYF
NA TRBJ1-1 TRBV25-1 NA TGTGCCAGCCGCGTGCCAGGGGCTGAAGCTTTCTTT CASRVPGAEAFF
few TRBJ2-1 TRBV14 NA TGTGCCAGCAGCCAGATACAGGGTGAGCAGTTCTTC CASSQIQGEQFF
NA TRBJ2-3 TRBV12-3/TRBV12-4 TRBD2 TGTGCCAGCAGTTACAGGACTAGTTCTTTCACAGATACGCAGTATTTT CASSYRTSSFTDTQYF
few TRBJ2-1 TRBV20-1 TRBD2 TGCAGTGCTCCTCAGTCGGGAGGGACCCCCAATGAGCAGTTCTTC CSAPQSGGTPNEQFF
few TRBJ2-1 TRBV11-2 TRBD2 TGTGCCAGCAGCCTACAGGGACTAGCGGGGGGCCAGTTCTTC CASSLQGLAGGQFF
NA TRBJ2-3 TRBV12-3/TRBV12-4 NA TGTGCCAGCAGTGACTCAAACAGGGTTTGGGGGGATACGCAGTATTTT CASSDSNRVWGDTQYF
NA TRBJ2-1 TRBV12-3/TRBV12-4 TRBD1 TGTGCCAGCAGTAGGACAGGGGGCGTAAACAATGAGCAGTTCTTC CASSRTGGVNNEQFF
NA TRBJ1-1 TRBV15 TRBD1 TGTGCCACCAGCAGACGACAGGGATGGACTGAAGCTTTCTTT CATSRRQGWTEAFF
few TRBJ2-5 TRBV9 TRBD1 TGTGCCAGCAGCGCGGACAGGGGGATCGGAGAGACCCAGTACTTC CASSADRGIGETQYF
few TRBJ1-4 TRBV10-3 NA TGTGCCATCAGTGAGTCAAGGGTAGATGAAAAACTGTTTTTT CAISESRVDEKLFF
few TRBJ2-3 TRBV10-3 NA TGTGCCATCAATCGAGATGGCACAGATACGCAGTATTTT CAINRDGTDTQYF
few TRBJ2-7 TRBV10-3 NA TGTGCCATCCGTGATGCCTACGAGCAGTACTTC CAIRDAYEQYF
few TRBJ1-1 TRBV27 TRBD1 TGTGCCAGCAGTTCACCACAGGGGGCTAATGAAGCTTTCTTT CASSSPQGANEAFF
NA TRBJ2-5 TRBV20-1 NA TGCAGTGCTAGCCGGGGATGGGACGAGGGAGAGACCCAGTACTTC CSASRGWDEGETQYF
NA TRBJ2-5 TRBV20-1 TRBD2 TGCAGTGCTACCCCCGCTAGCGGAGCCCAAGAGACCCAGTACTTC CSATPASGAQETQYF
NA TRBJ1-1 TRBV29-1 NA TGCAGCGTTAGGCGAAGGAGCACTGAAGCTTTCTTT CSVRRRSTEAFF
few TRBJ2-1 TRBV20-1 TRBD2 TGCAGTGCTAGAGATCCTATCGGACTAGCGGGAGGGATAGACTCCTACAATGAGCAGTTCTTC CSARDPIGLAGGIDSYNEQFF
NA TRBJ2-7 TRBV20-1 TRBD1 TGCAGTGCGAGACCCCCCGGGACAGGACCCTACGAGCAGTACTTC CSARPPGTGPYEQYF
few TRBJ1-5 TRBV6-1 NA TGTGCCAGCAGTCCCCGCTCCGGGAGGGAGTCCAATCAGCCCCAGCATTTT CASSPRSGRESNQPQHF
NA TRBJ2-3 TRBV5-1 NA TGCGCCAGCAGCTTGTTGGCGGGGGCGGGGGCACACACAGATACGCAGTATTTT CASSLLAGAGAHTDTQYF
few TRBJ2-5 TRBV5-1 TRBD2 TGCGCCAGCAGCTTTACGGGAGGAAGACAAGAGACCCAGTACTTC CASSFTGGRQETQYF
few TRBJ2-1 TRBV20-1 TRBD1 TGCAGTGCTAGAGTTGCAGGGGGTTTCGCCTACAATGAGCAGTTCTTC CSARVAGGFAYNEQFF
few TRBJ2-1 TRBV10-3 TRBD2 TGTGCCATCAGTGAGCCCCTAGCGGGAAGGGTGCAGGACGAGCAGTTCTTC CAISEPLAGRVQDEQFF
NA TRBJ2-3 TRBV7-3 NA TGTGCCAGCAGCCTCGGGGTAGATACTAGCACAGATACGCAGTATTTT CASSLGVDTSTDTQYF
few TRBJ1-1 TRBV3-1 NA TGTGCCAGCAGCCTACACAGGGATAGGGCTTTCTTT CASSLHRDRAFF
few TRBJ1-2 TRBV12-3/TRBV12-4 NA TGTGCCAGCAGTTTAGGCTTACGGACAGCAACTAACTATGGCTACACCTTC CASSLGLRTATNYGYTF
NA TRBJ2-7 TRBV20-1 NA TGCAGTGCTAGGGGGATACAGGGAGGCTACGAGCAGTACTTC CSARGIQGGYEQYF
few TRBJ2-2 TRBV7-8 TRBD2 TGTGCCAGCAGCTGGAGCGGGAACGGCGGGGAGCTGTTTTTT CASSWSGNGGELFF
NA TRBJ2-3 TRBV20-1 TRBD2 TGCAGTGCTGGTCTAGCGGGGAACACAGATACGCAGTATTTT CSAGLAGNTDTQYF
NA TRBJ1-1 TRBV6-1 NA TGTGCCAGCAGTGGCCGGGGCCTGAACACTGAAGCTTTCTTT CASSGRGLNTEAFF
NA TRBJ1-3 TRBV6-5 NA TGTCCCAGCAGTTATGTAAGGGGGTCTGGAAACACCATATATTTT CPSSYVRGSGNTIYF
NA TRBJ2-7 TRBV20-1 NA TGCAGTGCTAGAGATCCCCAGAAACACCTCTTGGAGCAGTACTTC CSARDPQKHLLEQYF
NA TRBJ1-1 TRBV5-1 TRBD1 TGCGCCAGCAGCCTCTGGGACAGAGACACTGAAGCTTTCTTT CASSLWDRDTEAFF
NA TRBJ2-5 TRBV12-3/TRBV12-4 TRBD1 TGTGCCAGCGGCCGGACAGGGCTCGGAGAGACCCAGTACTTC CASGRTGLGETQYF
few TRBJ2-7 TRBV19 NA TGTGCCAGTAGTATCACCCGGGATCCCTCCTACGAGCAGTACTTC CASSITRDPSYEQYF
NA TRBJ1-2 TRBV6-5 NA TGTGCCAGCAGTTCGTTAGCCGCCCAGAACTATGGCTACACCTTC CASSSLAAQNYGYTF
NA TRBJ2-6 TRBV4-3 NA TGCGCCAGCAGCCTCGGGACCGCCTCTGGGGCCAACGTCCTGACTTTC CASSLGTASGANVLTF
NA TRBJ2-3 TRBV6-4 TRBD2 TGTGCCAGCAGTGAACTAGCGGGAGCCGTTACGCAGTATTTT CASSELAGAVTQYF
few TRBJ1-1 TRBV12-3/TRBV12-4 NA TGTGCCAGCAGGAGGGACCTTAACACTGAAGCTTTCTTT CASRRDLNTEAFF
many TRBJ2-5 TRBV4-3 TRBD1 TGCGCCAGCAGCCACCAGGACAGGGGGTATGAGACCCAGTACTTC CASSHQDRGYETQYF
NA TRBJ2-7 TRBV6-1 TRBD1 TGTGCCAGCAGGAGGGACAGCGAGGGCTCCTACGAGCAGTACTTC CASRRDSEGSYEQYF
few TRBJ1-2 TRBV6-1 TRBD1 TGTGCCAGCAAGGACAGGGAACGGGGGGGCTACACCTTC CASKDRERGGYTF
NA TRBJ2-2 TRBV12-3/TRBV12-4 TRBD2 TGTGCCAGCGTCCCCGGGACTAGCTCAAGCTACGGGGAGCTGTTTTTT CASVPGTSSSYGELFF
few TRBJ2-1 TRBV7-9 NA TGTGCCAGCAGCCTGATCGACAGGAACAATGAGCAGTTCTTC CASSLIDRNNEQFF
few TRBJ2-1 TRBV5-1 TRBD2 TGCGCCAGCAGCTATCTAGCGGGAGGCGACAATGAGCAGTTCTTC CASSYLAGGDNEQFF
NA TRBJ2-5 TRBV3-1 TRBD1 TGTGCCAGCATGCTAGTAGGACAGGGCCAAGAGACCCAGTACTTC CASMLVGQGQETQYF
NA TRBJ2-3 TRBV7-9 NA TGTGCCAGCAGCTTCAGGCAGGACCCGGCAGATACGCAGTATTTT CASSFRQDPADTQYF
NA TRBJ2-7 TRBV30 NA TGTGCCAGCAGTGTATCGCCCACGTCCTACGAGCAGTACTTC CASSVSPTSYEQYF